Each of the 30 T cell receptor beta chains below was sequenced from the same sample in a study of blood T cell repertoires in COVID-19. Here immunoSEQ multiplex PCR was the method, and the copy in TCRdb shows in-frame clones only, minus some. Of some 99,000 clones listed, around nine tenths are singletons. Sample: peripheral blood. The origin of the receptors is a man aged 65 to 79 with acute or convalescent COVID-19.

V is TRBV6-4 and J is TRBJ1-5; maybe TRBD1 (5 bases). This CDR3 spans 13 amino acids. From germline, CDR1 is MRHNA and CDR2 SNTAGT. Trimming stripped 5 bases from V and 4 bases from J, with 9 bases between. The CDR3 DNA reads TGTGCCAGCAGTATCGACAGTAATCAGCCCCAGCATTTT. Protein product: CASSIDSNQPQHF.

The chain has TRBV5-6 and TRBJ1-1; D might be TRBD1 (5 bases). CDR3 size: 14 residues. The germline V gene encodes CDR1 SGHDT and CDR2 YYEEEE. The V end lost 4 bases, the J end lost 6 bases, and 16 bases lay between the germline ends. The CDR3 DNA reads as TGTGCCAGCAGCCCCACGACAGTTAACGCTGAAGCTTTCTTT. This encodes CASSPTTVNAEAFF.

This sequence joins TRBV19 and TRBJ1-1, with 9 bases aligning to TRBD1. V shed 11 bases, J shed 4 bases, and the junction held 8 bases outside the gene matches. The CDR3 is made up of 13 amino acids. Germline values: CDR1 LNHDA, CDR2 SQIVND (reference sequence). For the CDR3, the DNA is TGTGCCTCCTGGGACAGGGTCGGCACTGAAGCTTTCTTT. This translates into CASWDRVGTEAFF.

CDR3 region: CASSLDRDGELFF. The CDR3 nucleotides are TGTGCCAGCAGCTTAGACAGGGACGGGGAGCTGTTTTTT. The chain carries TRBV5-6 and TRBJ2-2; TRBD1 aligns across 7 bases. Looked up from germline, CDR1 is SGHDT and CDR2 is YYEEEE. This CDR3 is 13 amino acids long. V was pared by 2 bases and J by 7 bases, with 2 bases of the junction left unmatched.

The rearrangement uses TRBV19 and TRBJ1-5; D is undetermined. Deletions cut 1 base from V and 4 bases from J, with 11 bases between. This CDR3 region has 15 residues. Germline V gives CDR1 LNHDA, CDR2 SQIVND (reference sequence). Written as DNA, the CDR3 is TGTGCCAGTAGTATAGGCGAGGGAGGTAATCAGCCCCAGCATTTT. Its translation is CASSIGEGGNQPQHF. The whole variable domain, remainder taken from reference TRBV19 and TRBJ1-5, is DGGITQSPKYLFRKEGQNVTLSCEQNLNHDAMYWYRQDPGQGLRLIYYSQIVNDFQKGDIAEGYSVSREKKESFPLTVTSAQKNPTAFYLCASSIGEGGNQPQHFGDGTRLSIL.

The chain has TRBV5-4 and TRBJ1-2; 7 bases are shared with TRBD1. Germline V gene data show CDR1 as SGHNT and CDR2 as YYREEE (reference sequence). This CDR3 comprises 14 residues. The J segment lost 7 bases and the V segment lost 0 bases, leaving 6 bases of the junction unmatched. The chain's CDR3 is CASSLADREAGYTF. CDR3 nucleotide sequence: TGTGCCAGCAGCTTGGCCGACAGGGAGGCTGGCTACACCTTC.

In its sample, this clone was seen once. This chain joins TRBV28 and TRBJ2-7; 12 bases line up with TRBD2. Trimming at V came to 1 base and at J to 7 bases, leaving 11 bases not matched to a gene. The germline CDR1 and CDR2 sequences are MDHEN and SYDVKM. The CDR3 covers 17 residues. The CDR3 nucleotides are TGTGCCAGCAGTTTATTCGATCTAGCGGGGGGGCCGGGGGAGCAGTACTTC. This gives the protein CASSLFDLAGGPGEQYF.

A word on this clone: This same CDR3 is encoded by further DNA sequences in the sample. V gene TRBV7-9 combines with J gene TRBJ1-1; D remains ambiguous. CDR3 length: 14 residues. Trimming left V 0 bases short and J 1 base short, with 6 bases between. CDR1 SEHNR and CDR2 FQNEAQ come from the germline V gene (reference sequence). DNA for the CDR3: TGTGCCAGCAGCTTAGCTCTAGGGAACACTGAAGCTTTCTTT. This codes for CASSLALGNTEAFF. The full variable domain, rest sourced from reference TRBV7-9 and TRBJ1-1, is DTGVSQNPRHKITKRGQNVTFRCDPISEHNRLYWYRQTLGQGPEFLTYFQNEAQLEKSRLLSDRFSAERPKGSFSTLEIQRTEQGDSAMYLCASSLALGNTEAFFGQGTRLTVV.

The chain uses TRBV7-2 and TRBJ1-2; 7 bases are a match to TRBD1. The germline V gene has CDR1 SGHTA and CDR2 FQGNSA. V was clipped by 4 bases and J by 2 bases; unmatched bases: 7. CDR3 length: 15 residues. CDR3 region: CASSSAGTVNYGYTF. The CDR3 DNA sequence: TGTGCCAGCAGCTCAGCCGGGACAGTGAACTATGGCTACACCTTC.

This chain joins TRBV28 and TRBJ2-7; 8 bases line up with TRBD2. Germline V gene lookup returns CDR1 MDHEN and CDR2 SYDVKM. The CDR3 has 14 residues. V lost 0 bases and J lost 5; bases outside the gene matches: 3. The CDR3 reads CASSLCGGGHEQYV. The CDR3 DNA is TGTGCCAGCAGTTTATGCGGGGGGGGGCACGAGCAGTACGTC.

The rearrangement joins TRBV7-9 to TRBJ1-6; the D gene is possibly TRBD1 (6 bases). There are 13 residues in the CDR3. Germline loops: CDR1 SEHNR, CDR2 FQNEAQ (reference sequence). Trimming removed 5 bases from V and 10 bases from J, with 12 bases in between. The CDR3, as DNA: TGTGCCAGCAGCACCCCAGGGGTGTCACCCCTCCACTTT. Translation gives CASSTPGVSPLHF.

The rearrangement links TRBV29-1 to TRBJ2-7; 8 bases match TRBD1. V gave up 7 bases and J gave up 2 bases; unmatched junction bases: 7. Germline V CDR1 and CDR2: SQVTM, ANQGSEA. This CDR3 contains 13 residues. CDR3 protein: CSARQGLTYEQYF. The CDR3 DNA follows: TGCAGCGCCAGACAGGGGTTAACCTACGAGCAGTACTTC.

The genes are TRBV9 and TRBJ2-2; 8 bases match TRBD2. The CDR3 spans 16 residues. V trimming: 3 bases; J trimming: 0 bases; junction bases outside the gene matches: 4. Germline CDR1 is SGDLS and CDR2 is YYNGEE. In nucleotides, the CDR3 is TGTGCCAGCAGCGCACTAGCGGATCCGAACACCGGGGAGCTGTTTTTT. Its translation: CASSALADPNTGELFF.

This clone was counted once. The rearrangement joins TRBV28 to TRBJ1-6; D is unclear. V dropped 4 bases and J dropped 10 bases, with 20 bases sitting between them. CDR1 is MDHEN, CDR2 SYDVKM, per germline. The CDR3 loop spans 16 amino acids. The CDR3 region is CASSSPGFSESSPLHF. CDR3 in DNA: TGTGCCAGCAGTTCCCCGGGTTTTTCGGAGTCGTCACCCCTCCACTTT. Based on the CDR3 plus reference TRBV28 and TRBJ1-6, the full variable domain is DVKVTQSSRYLVKRTGEKVFLECVQDMDHENMFWYRQDPGLGLRLIYFSYDVKMKEKGDIPEGYSVSREKKERFSLILESASTNQTSMYLCASSSPGFSESSPLHFGNGTRLTVT.

V gene TRBV28 combines with J gene TRBJ1-2; 7 nucleotides line up with TRBD1. V shed 5 bases, J shed 4 bases, and the junction held 7 bases outside the gene matches. This CDR3 has 14 residues. Per the germline V gene, CDR1 is MDHEN and CDR2 is SYDVKM. CDR3 DNA sequence: TGTGCCAGCAGTCAAGGACAGGTTTTCTATGGCTACACCTTC. Amino acid sequence: CASSQGQVFYGYTF.

This clone was recorded a few times. J is TRBJ2-1 and V is TRBV15, with D maybe TRBD1 (5 bases). V was cut by 1 base and J by 7 bases, with 11 bases left in between. CDR3 length equals 14 residues. CDR1 LNHNV and CDR2 YYDKDF come from the germline V gene (reference sequence). CDR3 coding DNA: TGTGCCACCAGCAGAGGCAGGGAAGGGAATGAGCAGTTCTTC. It is translated as CATSRGREGNEQFF.

As to this clone: Other DNA sequences of this sample code for an identical CDR3. V and J are TRBV28 and TRBJ1-2; a possible D gene is TRBD1 (5 bases). Germline CDR1 MDHEN, CDR2 SYDVKM. V dropped 2 bases and J dropped 5 bases, with 9 bases sitting between them. CDR3 length equals 13 residues. DNA for the CDR3: TGTGCCAGCAGTTTAAAGGGGCCGTATGGCTACACCTTC. It is translated as CASSLKGPYGYTF.

The chain links TRBV20-1 to TRBJ2-3; the match to TRBD2 covers 7 bases. CDR3 length: 16 amino acids. Germline lookup yields CDR1 DFQATT and CDR2 SNEGSKA (reference sequence). V trimming: 3 bases; J trimming: 1 base; junction bases outside the gene matches: 10. CDR3: CSASHEGLAGTDTQYF. CDR3 nucleotides: TGCAGTGCTAGTCACGAGGGTCTAGCGGGCACAGATACGCAGTATTTT.

The table lists this clone with a count of one. The chain combines TRBV27 with TRBJ1-2; 7 bases match TRBD1. Germline V gene data show CDR1 as MNHEY and CDR2 as SMNVEV (reference sequence). The CDR3 consists of 15 residues. V shed 5 bases and J 4 bases; nucleotides not matched to a gene: 10. CDR3 coding DNA: TGTGCCAGCAGTCCAAGCGGACAGGCGGGCTATGGCTACACCTTC. It yields the protein CASSPSGQAGYGYTF.

V and J are TRBV3-1 (or the pseudogene TRBV3-2) and TRBJ1-1, with 7 bases fitting TRBD1. This CDR3 comprises 15 residues. Germline CDR1 reads LGHDT; CDR2 reads YNNKEL (reference sequence). V lost 4 bases to trimming and J lost 0 bases; unmatched junction nucleotides: 5. CDR3 sequence (DNA): TGTGCCAGCAGCCGGACAGGTCTTATGAACACTGAAGCTTTCTTT. It specifies CASSRTGLMNTEAFF.

The chain joins TRBV7-9 to TRBJ1-6; 10 nucleotides line up with TRBD1. Germline V lookup: CDR1 SEHNR, CDR2 FQNEAQ (reference sequence). V shed 3 bases, J shed 10 bases, and the junction held 3 bases outside the gene matches. This CDR3 has 14 amino acids. CDR3 sequence reads: CASSFRTGGSPLHF. CDR3 coding DNA: TGTGCCAGCAGCTTCCGGACAGGGGGGTCACCCCTCCACTTT.

The chain combines TRBV18 with TRBJ1-1; TRBD1 might be the D (5 bases). Trimming shortened V by 3 bases and J by 0 bases, and 8 bases separated the two germline ends. This CDR3 has 14 residues. The germline V gene has CDR1 KGHSH and CDR2 LQKENI. This chain's CDR3 is CASSPGQVNTEAFF. CDR3 bases: TGTGCCAGCTCACCGGGGCAGGTGAACACTGAAGCTTTCTTT.

The rearrangement joins TRBV7-9 to TRBJ1-1, with TRBD1 identical over 9 bases. After removal of 5 bases from V and 2 bases from J, the junction contained 3 bases not matched to a gene. The CDR3 has 14 amino acids. Germline CDR1 reads SEHNR; CDR2 reads FQNEAQ (reference sequence). The DNA for the CDR3 is TGTGCCAGCAGCCGGACAGGGGTTAACACTGAAGCTTTCTTT. As protein: CASSRTGVNTEAFF.

There are a few counts of this clone. The V call is TRBV5-1, the J call TRBJ1-2; 9 bases match TRBD1. V shed 6 bases, J shed 7 bases, and the junction held 10 bases outside the gene matches. There are 14 residues in the CDR3. CDR1 SGHRS and CDR2 YFSETQ come from the germline V gene. The CDR3, as DNA: TGCGCCAGCAACCTGGCGGGACAGGGCGGTGGCTACACCTTC. It yields the protein CASNLAGQGGGYTF.

The V call is TRBV28, the J call TRBJ2-5, with TRBD2 matching over 12 bases. The CDR3 is made up of 15 amino acids. The germline V gene encodes CDR1 MDHEN and CDR2 SYDVKM. J gave up 5 bases and V 7 bases, and 8 bases lay outside the gene matches. CDR3 nucleotide sequence: TGTGCCAGCACCCTAGCGGGGGGGCCTCGGGAGACCCAGTACTTC. It is translated as CASTLAGGPRETQYF.

This rearrangement joins TRBV2 to TRBJ1-6; 11 bases map to TRBD1. Trimming at V came to 6 bases and at J to 9 bases, leaving 10 bases not matched to a gene. The CDR3 spans 16 residues. The germline V gene has CDR1 SNHLY and CDR2 FYNNEI. The CDR3 loop is CASSRPGQGDGSPLHF. The DNA of the CDR3 is TGTGCCAGCAGCCGCCCGGGACAGGGGGACGGTTCACCCCTCCACTTT.

The chain links TRBV7-2 to TRBJ1-4, with D possibly matching TRBD1 (5 bases). In germline, CDR1 is SGHTA, CDR2 FQGNSA. V lost 3 bases, J lost 3 bases, and 8 bases lay in between. The CDR3 length is 14 residues. The CDR3 nucleotides are TGTGCCAGCAGCTTCGACAGATCTAATGAAAAACTGTTTTTT. It is translated as CASSFDRSNEKLFF.

The V call is TRBV7-9, the J call TRBJ2-1, with 11 bases that match TRBD1. The CDR3 runs 17 residues. J lost 3 bases, V lost 3 bases, and 7 bases had no gene match. CDR1 is SEHNR, CDR2 FQNEAQ, per germline (reference sequence). The CDR3 loop reads CASSFSVGTGGYNEQFF. CDR3 nucleotides: TGTGCCAGCAGCTTCTCAGTGGGGACAGGGGGCTACAATGAGCAGTTCTTC.

V usage is TRBV5-1 and J usage is TRBJ2-2, with D maybe TRBD1 (6 bases). The V end lost 0 bases, the J end lost 5 bases, and 11 bases lay between the germline ends. Germline V gene sequence: CDR1 SGHRS, CDR2 YFSETQ. The CDR3 sequence is 15 residues long. The CDR3 loop reads CASSLGARGTGELFF. The CDR3 DNA follows: TGCGCCAGCAGCTTGGGGGCCAGGGGTACCGGGGAGCTGTTTTTT.

The chain's CDR3 is CASSADGEYGYTF. The CDR3, as DNA: TGCGCCAGCAGCGCGGACGGGGAGTATGGCTACACCTTC. This chain uses TRBV5-1 with TRBJ1-2, with D uncertain. V gave up 4 bases and J gave up 5 bases, with 12 bases separating them. Germline lookup yields CDR1 SGHRS and CDR2 YFSETQ. The CDR3 length is 13 residues.